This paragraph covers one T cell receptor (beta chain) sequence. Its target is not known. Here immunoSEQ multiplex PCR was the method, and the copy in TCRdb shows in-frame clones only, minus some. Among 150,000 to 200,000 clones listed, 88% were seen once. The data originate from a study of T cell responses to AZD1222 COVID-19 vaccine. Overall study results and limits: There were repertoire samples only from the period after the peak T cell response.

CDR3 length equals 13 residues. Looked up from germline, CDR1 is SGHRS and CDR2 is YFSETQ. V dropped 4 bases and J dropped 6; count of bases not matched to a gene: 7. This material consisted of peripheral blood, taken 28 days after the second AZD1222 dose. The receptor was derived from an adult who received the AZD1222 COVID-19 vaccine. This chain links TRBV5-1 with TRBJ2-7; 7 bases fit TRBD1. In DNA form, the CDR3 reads TGCGCCAGCAGCCGCGACAGGGCAGTCGAGCAGTACTTC. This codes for CASSRDRAVEQYF.